The next 2 T cell receptor beta chains were all read from a single sample in a study of blood T cells in healthy people across ages. The authors ran a second PCR of roughly 6 to 12 cycles using a sample-barcoded 5' primer and a J-beta primer mix. TCRdb ran MiXCR on the 5' RACE reads and lists one entry per CDR3 protein. The sample has approximately 1.5 million distinct CDR3 sequences; about 35% are singletons. Sequences were obtained from blood. The receptor source for this set is a woman aged 25 to 45 in good health.

As for this clonotype: Relative to the germline gene, one junction end is altered; a read error may explain this. The rearrangement joins TRBV6-1 to TRBJ2-4; D gene ambiguous. This CDR3 region has 15 residues. Germline V gives CDR1 MNHNS, CDR2 SASEGT. CDR3 residues: CAISELGFAKNIQYF. The CDR3 region has the DNA TGTGCCATCAGTGAACTGGGGTTTGCCAAAAACATTCAGTACTTC.

The chain has TRBV5-6 and TRBJ2-3, with 8 bases identical to TRBD2. CDR1 and CDR2 (germline): SGHDT, YYEEEE. CDR3 length equals 18 residues. The ends lost 0 bases at V and 0 bases at J; junction bases unmatched: 9. CDR3 protein: CASSLATSAELSTDTQYF. CDR3 DNA: TGTGCCAGCAGCTTGGCGACTAGCGCTGAACTTAGCACAGATACGCAGTATTTT.